Following are 4 T cell receptor beta chains from one sample sequenced in a study of blood T cell repertoires in COVID-19. Measured with immunoSEQ multiplex PCR; TCRdb has only the in-frame clones, and not every one. Found here are some 300,000 clones, more than 70% of them singletons; the top ten hold around 2%. Specimen: PBMCs or T cells enriched from blood (not recorded which). Receptors were obtained from an older woman in a cohort exposed to, infected with or recovered from COVID-19 (not recorded which).

The chain is built from TRBV2 and TRBJ1-1; 7 bases fit TRBD1. Germline V gives CDR1 SNHLY, CDR2 FYNNEI. V dropped 8 bases and J dropped 5; count of bases not matched to a gene: 14. The CDR3 sequence is 15 residues long. Written as DNA, the CDR3 is TGTGCCAGCCTTAAGACAGGGATCGGACAAACTGAAGCTTTCTTT. This encodes CASLKTGIGQTEAFF.

V is TRBV5-8 and J is TRBJ1-3, with 7 nucleotides matching TRBD1. Germline CDR1 and CDR2: SGHTS and YDEGEE. The CDR3 spans 16 residues. After removal of 3 bases from V and 3 bases from J, the junction contained 9 bases not matched to a gene. The CDR3, as DNA: TGTGCCAGCAGCTCTTCCGACAGGGCCTTTGGAAACACCATATATTTT. This codes for CASSSSDRAFGNTIYF.

The chain joins TRBV24-1 to TRBJ1-6, with D perhaps matching TRBD1 (5 bases). CDR3 size: 15 residues. Germline CDR1 and CDR2: KGHDR and SFDVKD. V was clipped by 3 bases and J by 7 bases, with 12 bases between them. CDR3 sequence reads: CATSDPRDPNSPLHF. In DNA form, the CDR3 reads TGTGCCACCAGTGATCCCAGGGATCCAAATTCACCCCTCCACTTT.

The V gene is TRBV19, the J gene TRBJ1-1, with 8 positions matching TRBD1. CDR3 length: 14 residues. V lost 4 bases, J lost 1 base, and 2 bases stayed unmatched. Germline V lookup: CDR1 LNHDA, CDR2 SQIVND (reference sequence). CDR3 DNA: TGTGCCAGTAGTACCAGGGGGCGGAACACTGAAGCTTTCTTT. It encodes CASSTRGRNTEAFF.